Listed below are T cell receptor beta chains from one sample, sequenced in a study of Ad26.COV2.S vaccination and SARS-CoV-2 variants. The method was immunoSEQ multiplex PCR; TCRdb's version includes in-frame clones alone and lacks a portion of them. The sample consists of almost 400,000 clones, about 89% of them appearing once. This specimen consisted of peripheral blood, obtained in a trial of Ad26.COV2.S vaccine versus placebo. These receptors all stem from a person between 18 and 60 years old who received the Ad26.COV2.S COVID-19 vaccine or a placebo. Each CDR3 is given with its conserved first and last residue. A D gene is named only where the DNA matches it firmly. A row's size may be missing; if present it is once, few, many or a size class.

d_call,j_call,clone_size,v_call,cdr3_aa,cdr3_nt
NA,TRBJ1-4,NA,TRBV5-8,CASSLIQADNEKLFF,TGTGCCAGCAGCTTGATCCAGGCAGATAATGAAAAACTGTTTTTT
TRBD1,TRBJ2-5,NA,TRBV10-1,CASSPWSGGQGRIETQYF,TGCGCCAGCAGCCCTTGGTCCGGGGGACAGGGGAGGATAGAGACCCAGTACTTC
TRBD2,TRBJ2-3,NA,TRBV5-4,CASSLAGGREFTDTQYF,TGTGCCAGCAGCTTGGCGGGCGGGCGGGAGTTTACAGATACGCAGTATTTT
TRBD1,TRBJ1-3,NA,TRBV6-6,CASSYEGASGNTIYF,TGTGCCAGCAGTTACGAGGGGGCCAGCGGAAACACCATATATTTT
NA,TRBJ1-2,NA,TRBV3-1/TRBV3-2,CASSQVINYGYTF,TGTGCCAGCAGCCAAGTTATAAACTATGGCTACACCTTC
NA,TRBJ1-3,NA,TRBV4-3,CASSQAPGRLTGNTIYF,TGCGCCAGCAGCCAAGCCCCAGGGAGGCTGACTGGAAACACCATATATTTT
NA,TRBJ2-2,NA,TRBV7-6,CASSLKTGRDGGVNTGELFF,TGTGCCAGCAGCTTAAAGACAGGGAGAGACGGCGGGGTGAACACCGGGGAGCTGTTTTTT
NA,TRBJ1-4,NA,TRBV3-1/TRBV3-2,CASSQDREKLFF,TGTGCCAGCAGCCAAGATCGAGAAAAACTGTTTTTT
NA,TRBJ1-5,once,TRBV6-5,CASGQGNQPQHF,TGTGCCAGCGGTCAGGGCAATCAGCCCCAGCATTTT
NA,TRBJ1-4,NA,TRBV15,CATSRDKVRKLFF,TGTGCCACCAGCAGAGATAAGGTTCGGAAACTGTTTTTT
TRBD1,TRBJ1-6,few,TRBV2,CASTADRGQSPLHF,TGTGCCAGCACAGCAGACAGGGGGCAGTCACCCCTCCACTTT
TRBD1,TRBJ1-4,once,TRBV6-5,CASSQAGQGGEKLFF,TGTGCCAGCAGCCAGGCCGGACAGGGCGGCGAAAAACTGTTTTTT
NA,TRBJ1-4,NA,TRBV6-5,CASSYSGTWVEKLFF,TGTGCCAGCAGTTACTCAGGGACATGGGTTGAAAAACTGTTTTTT
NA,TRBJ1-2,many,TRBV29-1,CSVLPWDTTNYGYTF,TGCAGCGTGTTACCGTGGGACACCACTAACTATGGCTACACCTTC
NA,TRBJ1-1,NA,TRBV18,CASSQLTGDTEAFF,TGTGCCAGCTCTCAACTGACAGGAGACACTGAAGCTTTCTTT
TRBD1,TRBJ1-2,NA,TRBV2,CASSDGQDYGYTF,TGTGCCAGCAGTGATGGACAGGACTATGGCTACACCTTC
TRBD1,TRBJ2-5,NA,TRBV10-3,CAISVETGVQETQYF,TGTGCCATCAGTGTGGAGACAGGGGTACAAGAGACCCAGTACTTC
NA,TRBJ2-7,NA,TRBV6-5,CASSYQGEQYF,TGTGCCAGCAGTTACCAAGGCGAGCAGTACTTC
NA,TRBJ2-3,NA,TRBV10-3,CAISETGTGSTDTQYF,TGTGCCATCAGTGAGACCGGGACGGGTAGCACAGATACGCAGTATTTT
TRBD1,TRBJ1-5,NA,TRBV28,CASSRTQGQGGNQPQHF,TGTGCCAGCAGCCGAACCCAGGGACAGGGTGGCAATCAGCCCCAGCATTTT
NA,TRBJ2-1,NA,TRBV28,CASSSEQSYNEQFF,TGTGCCAGCAGTTCCGAACAGAGCTACAATGAGCAGTTCTTC
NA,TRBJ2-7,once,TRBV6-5,CASSYSATGEQYF,TGTGCCAGCAGTTACTCGGCTACGGGAGAGCAGTACTTC
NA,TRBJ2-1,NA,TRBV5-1,CASSSGTPQSEQFF,TGCGCCAGCAGCTCCGGGACTCCCCAATCGGAGCAGTTCTTC
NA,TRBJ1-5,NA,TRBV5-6,CASSLAGSDQPQHF,TGTGCCAGCAGCTTGGCTGGATCCGATCAGCCCCAGCATTTT
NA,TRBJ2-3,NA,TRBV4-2,CASSQDPRDTQYF,TGTGCCAGCAGCCAAGACCCGAGGGATACGCAGTATTTT
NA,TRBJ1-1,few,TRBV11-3,CASSPPGETEAFF,TGTGCCAGCAGCCCCCCCGGGGAAACTGAAGCTTTCTTT
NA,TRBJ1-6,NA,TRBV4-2,CASSQGRGEGSPLHF,TGTGCCAGCAGCCAAGGGCGGGGGGAAGGTTCACCCCTCCACTTT
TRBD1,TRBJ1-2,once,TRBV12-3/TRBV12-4,CASSGGQDYGYTF,TGTGCCAGCAGCGGGGGACAGGACTATGGCTACACCTTC
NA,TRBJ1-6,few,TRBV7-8,CASSLAQGKGSSYNSPLHF,TGTGCCAGCAGCTTAGCGCAAGGGAAGGGGAGCTCCTATAATTCACCCCTCCACTTT
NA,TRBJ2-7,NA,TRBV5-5,CASSFSRQAYEQYF,TGTGCCAGCAGCTTTTCTAGGCAGGCCTACGAGCAGTACTTC
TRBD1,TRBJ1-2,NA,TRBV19,CASTTGVENYGYTF,TGTGCCAGTACCACAGGGGTGGAAAACTATGGCTACACCTTC
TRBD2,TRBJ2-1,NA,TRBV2,CASSPPSGRDNEQFF,TGTGCCAGCAGCCCTCCTAGCGGGAGGGACAATGAGCAGTTCTTC
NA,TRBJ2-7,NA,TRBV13,CASSLDRQAGEQYF,TGTGCCAGCAGCTTGGACCGACAGGCAGGGGAGCAGTACTTC
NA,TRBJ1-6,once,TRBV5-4,CASSLVGQRNSPLHF,TGTGCCAGCAGCTTGGTTGGACAGAGAAATTCACCCCTCCACTTT